Reported below is one TCR beta chain. Its antigen is as yet unknown. The sample originates from a study of response to subunit inactivated influenza vaccine. Study-level findings and limits: Researchers suggested that each seasonal influenza vaccination recruits few new T cells.

Using its own MiXCR run on the RT-PCR reads, TCRdb lists one record per CDR3 protein. The sample has some 500,000 distinct CDR3 sequences; 15% to 20% are singletons. V gave up 4 bases and J gave up 6 bases, with 13 bases separating them. The CDR3 runs to 14 residues. The germline V gene encodes CDR1 LGHDT and CDR2 YNNKEL (reference sequence). The rearrangement joins TRBV3-1 to TRBJ2-1; D not resolved. The sequencing here drew on CD4+ T cells sorted from PBMCs, taken roughly 24 months after vaccination. This sequence originates from a man between 50 and 69 years old who received an inactivated influenza vaccine. This chain's CDR3 is CASSPDLMGNEQFF. For the CDR3, the DNA is TGTGCCAGCAGCCCCGACTTGATGGGCAATGAGCAGTTCTTC.